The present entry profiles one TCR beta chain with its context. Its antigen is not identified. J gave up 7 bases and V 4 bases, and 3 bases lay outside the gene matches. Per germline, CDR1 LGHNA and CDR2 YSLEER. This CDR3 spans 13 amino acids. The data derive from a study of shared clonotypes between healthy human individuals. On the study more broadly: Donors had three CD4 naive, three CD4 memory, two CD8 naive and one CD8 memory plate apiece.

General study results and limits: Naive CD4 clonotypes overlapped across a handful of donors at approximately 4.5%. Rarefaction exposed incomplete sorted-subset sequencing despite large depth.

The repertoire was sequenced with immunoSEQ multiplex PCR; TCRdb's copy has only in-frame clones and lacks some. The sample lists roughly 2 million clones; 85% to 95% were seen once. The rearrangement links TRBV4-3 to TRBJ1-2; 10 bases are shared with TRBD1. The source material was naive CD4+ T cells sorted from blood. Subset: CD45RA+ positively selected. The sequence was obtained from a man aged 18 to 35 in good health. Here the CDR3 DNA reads TGCGCCAGCAGCCGGGACAGGGGTGGTGGCTACACCTTC. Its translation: CASSRDRGGGYTF.